This record concerns one T cell receptor beta chain sequence. This specimen comes from a study of blood T cell repertoires in COVID-19. Background on the study: The cDNA or gDNA used as material had been derived from T cells, B-cell-depleted T cells, or PBMCs.

Here immunoSEQ multiplex PCR was the method, and the copy in TCRdb shows in-frame clones only, minus some. Of some 100,000 clones in the sample, approximately 75% were seen once. This CDR3 has 16 amino acids. CDR1 MDHEN and CDR2 SYDVKM come from the germline V gene. V dropped 3 bases and J dropped 8; count of bases not matched to a gene: 11. The specimen was peripheral blood. The source of this sequence is a human donor in a cohort sampled during active COVID-19. The chain links TRBV28 to TRBJ2-1, with TRBD2 matching 9 bases. CDR3 DNA: TGTGCCAGCAGTTTCACCCTCCCTAGCGGGGACTATGAGCAGTTCTTC. Encoded protein: CASSFTLPSGDYEQFF.